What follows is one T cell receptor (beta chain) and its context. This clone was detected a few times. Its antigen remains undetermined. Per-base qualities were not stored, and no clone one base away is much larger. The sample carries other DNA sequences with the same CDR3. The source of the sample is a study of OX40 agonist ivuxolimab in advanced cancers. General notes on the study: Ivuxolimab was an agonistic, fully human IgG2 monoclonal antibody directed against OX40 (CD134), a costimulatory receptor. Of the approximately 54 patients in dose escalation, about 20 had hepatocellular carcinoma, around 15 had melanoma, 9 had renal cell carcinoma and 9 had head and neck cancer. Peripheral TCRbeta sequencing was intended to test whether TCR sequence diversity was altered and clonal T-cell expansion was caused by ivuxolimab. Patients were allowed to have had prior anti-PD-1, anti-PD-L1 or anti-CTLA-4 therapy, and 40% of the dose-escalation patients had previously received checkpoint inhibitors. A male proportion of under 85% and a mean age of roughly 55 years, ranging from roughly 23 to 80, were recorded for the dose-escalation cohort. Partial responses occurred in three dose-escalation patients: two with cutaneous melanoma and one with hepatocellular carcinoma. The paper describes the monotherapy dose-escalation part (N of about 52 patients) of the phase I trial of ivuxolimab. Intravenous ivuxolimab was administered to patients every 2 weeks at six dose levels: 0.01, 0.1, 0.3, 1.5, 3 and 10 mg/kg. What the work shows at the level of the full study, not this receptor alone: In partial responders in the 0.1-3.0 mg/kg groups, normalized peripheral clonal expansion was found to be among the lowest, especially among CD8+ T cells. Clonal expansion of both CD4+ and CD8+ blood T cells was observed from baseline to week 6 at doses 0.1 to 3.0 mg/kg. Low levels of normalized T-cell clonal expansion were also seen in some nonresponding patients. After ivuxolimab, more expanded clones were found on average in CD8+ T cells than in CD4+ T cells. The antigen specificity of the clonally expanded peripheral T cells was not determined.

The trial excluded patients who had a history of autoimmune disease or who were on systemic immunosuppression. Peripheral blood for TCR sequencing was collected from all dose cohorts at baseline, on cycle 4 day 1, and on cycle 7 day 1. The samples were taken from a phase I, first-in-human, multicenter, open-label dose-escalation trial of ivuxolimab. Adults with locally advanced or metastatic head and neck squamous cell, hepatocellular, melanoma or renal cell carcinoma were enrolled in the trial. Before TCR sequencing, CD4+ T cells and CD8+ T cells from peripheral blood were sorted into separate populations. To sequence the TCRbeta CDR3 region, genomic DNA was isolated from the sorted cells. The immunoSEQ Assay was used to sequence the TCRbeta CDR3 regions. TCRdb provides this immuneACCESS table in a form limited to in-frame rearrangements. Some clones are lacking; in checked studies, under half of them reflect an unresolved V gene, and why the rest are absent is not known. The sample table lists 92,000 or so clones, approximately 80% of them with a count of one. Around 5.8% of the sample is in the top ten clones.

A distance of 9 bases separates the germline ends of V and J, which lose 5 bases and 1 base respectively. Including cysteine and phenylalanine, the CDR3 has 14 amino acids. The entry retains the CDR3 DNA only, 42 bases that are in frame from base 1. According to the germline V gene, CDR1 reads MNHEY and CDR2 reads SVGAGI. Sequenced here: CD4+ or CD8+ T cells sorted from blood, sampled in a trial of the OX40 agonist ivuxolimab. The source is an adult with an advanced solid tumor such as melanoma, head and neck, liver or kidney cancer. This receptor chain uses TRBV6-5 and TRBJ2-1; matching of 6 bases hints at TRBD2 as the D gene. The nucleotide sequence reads TGTGCCAGCAGTCGGCGGGAATCCTACAATGAGCAGTTCTTC. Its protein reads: CASSRRESYNEQFF.